The 23 T cell receptor beta chains in this list originate from one sample, sequenced in a study of T cell responses to AZD1222 COVID-19 vaccine. The assay was immunoSEQ multiplex PCR, and TCRdb's table has in-frame clones only and misses some. The sample gives over 100,000 clones, 70% to 90% of which show up once; 2.4% is in the top ten. The sample in question was peripheral blood, obtained on day 0 of AZD1222 vaccination. These receptor sequences come from an adult in good health.

V gene TRBV6-5 combines with J gene TRBJ2-1; TRBD1 or TRBD2 may be the D gene (6 bases each). Germline CDR1 reads MNHEY; CDR2 reads SVGAGI. The length of the CDR3 is 14 residues. Trimming took 7 bases from V and 0 from J, leaving 10 bases between them. For the CDR3, the DNA is TGTGCCAGCACCCCGGGGGCCTCCTACAATGAGCAGTTCTTC. This gives the protein CASTPGASYNEQFF.

The chain joins TRBV9 to TRBJ2-2, with 8 bases lining up with TRBD1. The CDR3 has 15 residues. CDR1 SGDLS and CDR2 YYNGEE come from the germline V gene. The junction had 5 bases not matched to a gene; V was cut back by 0 bases and J by 7 bases. The chain's CDR3 is CASSVGVTGGGELFF. CDR3 sequence (DNA): TGTGCCAGCAGCGTAGGGGTAACAGGGGGCGGGGAGCTGTTTTTT.

Only one count was recorded for this clone. The chain uses TRBV29-1 and TRBJ1-2; no definite D call. Deletions cut 5 bases from V and 0 bases from J, with 10 bases between. The CDR3 is 13 residues long. Germline assignment: CDR1 SQVTM and CDR2 ANQGSEA. Written as DNA, the CDR3 is TGCAGCGTTCATAAGGGTTCTAACTATGGCTACACCTTC. It codes for CSVHKGSNYGYTF.

This rearrangement joins TRBV19 to TRBJ2-7; 7 nucleotides agree with TRBD1. This CDR3 has 14 amino acids. Germline V gene lookup returns CDR1 LNHDA and CDR2 SQIVND (reference sequence). With V trimmed by 5 bases and J by 8 bases, 12 bases remained unmatched. This chain's CDR3 is CASSASGTVEKQYF. The DNA of the CDR3 is TGTGCCAGTAGTGCTTCCGGGACAGTGGAGAAGCAGTACTTC.

The chain combines TRBV6-5 with TRBJ1-6, with D maybe TRBD1 (5 bases). Germline loops: CDR1 MNHEY, CDR2 SVGAGI. Trimming stripped 4 bases from V and 8 bases from J, with 9 bases between. This CDR3 spans 13 amino acids. The CDR3 protein is CASSSGRYSPLHF. The CDR3 DNA follows: TGTGCCAGCAGTTCAGGGAGGTATTCACCCCTCCACTTT.

The CDR3 region is CASSFWGDQETQYF. The CDR3 DNA is TGTGCCAGCAGTTTCTGGGGGGACCAAGAGACCCAGTACTTC. This chain links TRBV27 with TRBJ2-5, with D maybe TRBD2 (6 bases). The CDR3 has 14 residues. Germline CDR1 is MNHEY and CDR2 is SMNVEV (reference sequence). V was shortened by 3 bases and J by 0 bases, with 8 bases between the two germline ends.

The chain links TRBV7-2 to TRBJ2-7; 11 bases line up with TRBD2. The J segment lost 0 bases and the V segment lost 5 bases, leaving 6 bases of the junction unmatched. The CDR3 loop spans 16 amino acids. Germline loops: CDR1 SGHTA, CDR2 FQGNSA. This CDR3 is CASSAKGLAVSYEQYF. The CDR3 DNA reads TGTGCCAGCAGCGCGAAGGGACTAGCGGTCTCCTACGAGCAGTACTTC.

The chain uses TRBV24-1 and TRBJ2-1; TRBD2 is a possible D gene (6 bases). From germline, CDR1 is KGHDR and CDR2 SFDVKD. The V and J ends lost 5 bases and 7 bases respectively, with 17 bases between them. The CDR3 contains 15 residues. Here the CDR3 reads CATSARGTLRNEQFF. CDR3 bases: TGTGCCACCAGTGCCCGAGGGACTCTCCGGAATGAGCAGTTCTTC.

The chain links TRBV4-2 to TRBJ2-7; possible D gene TRBD2, 5 bases. This CDR3 has 17 amino acids. Germline CDR1 LGHNA, CDR2 YNFKEQ. V was trimmed by 0 bases and J by 7 bases, leaving 22 bases between them. The CDR3 reads CASSQDLAGGSDSEQYF. CDR3 DNA: TGTGCCAGCAGCCAAGACCTGGCGGGCGGGTCAGATTCGGAGCAGTACTTC.

This clone was observed a single time. The chain uses TRBV5-4 and TRBJ2-2; perhaps TRBD2 as D (6 bases). The CDR3 has 15 residues. CDR1 and CDR2 (germline): SGHNT, YYREEE (reference sequence). Trimming pared 4 bases from V and 5 bases from J, leaving 15 bases between. For the CDR3, the DNA is TGTGCCAGCAGCGCCCTTGCGGGAAGGACCGGGGAGCTGTTTTTT. Translated: CASSALAGRTGELFF.

The gene calls are TRBV27 and TRBJ2-7, with D perhaps being TRBD1 or TRBD2 (5 bases each). Between the trimmed V and J ends, which lost 5 bases and 3 bases, there was a span of 14 bases. Germline loops: CDR1 MNHEY, CDR2 SMNVEV (reference sequence). The CDR3 contains 14 residues. CDR3 in amino acids: CASSPRDPRYEQYF. CDR3 DNA sequence: TGTGCCAGCAGTCCCCGGGACCCGCGCTACGAGCAGTACTTC.

The V and J genes are TRBV7-2 and TRBJ1-5; 8 nucleotides align to TRBD1. The CDR3 loop spans 14 amino acids. Per germline, CDR1 SGHTA and CDR2 FQGNSA. Trimming at V came to 1 base and at J to 6 bases, leaving 2 bases not matched to a gene. The CDR3 bases are TGTGCCAGCAGCTTAGGAGGACAGGGTCAGCCCCAGCATTTT. Protein: CASSLGGQGQPQHF.

J is TRBJ1-2 and V is TRBV28; D unresolved. The germline gives CDR1 MDHEN, CDR2 SYDVKM. V gave up 7 bases and J gave up 4 bases, with 13 bases separating them. This CDR3 region has 13 residues. CDR3 nucleotides: TGTGCCAGCACCTCGGGATTATCCTATGGCTACACCTTC. Protein product: CASTSGLSYGYTF.

The J gene is TRBJ2-5, the V gene TRBV5-4; TRBD2 matches at 7 bases. J gave up 3 bases and V 4 bases, and 6 bases lay outside the gene matches. Germline loops: CDR1 SGHNT, CDR2 YYREEE (reference sequence). The CDR3 length is 14 residues. CDR3 region: CASSRRAGEETQYF. The CDR3 DNA is TGTGCCAGCAGCCGGCGTGCGGGGGAAGAGACCCAGTACTTC.

This sequence joins TRBV3-1 (or the pseudogene TRBV3-2) and TRBJ2-3; 10 bases are a match to TRBD2. The CDR3 contains 16 residues. J gave up 2 bases and V 2 bases, and 4 bases lay outside the gene matches. Per the germline V gene, CDR1 is LGHDT and CDR2 is YNNKEL (reference sequence). The CDR3 region is CASSQLLAGPTDTQYF. The CDR3, as DNA: TGTGCCAGCAGCCAATTACTAGCGGGGCCCACAGATACGCAGTATTTT.

V is TRBV19 and J is TRBJ2-1; 8 bases line up with TRBD2. The CDR3 runs 19 residues. Trimming at V came to 3 bases and at J to 0 bases, leaving 13 bases not matched to a gene. Germline values: CDR1 LNHDA, CDR2 SQIVND (reference sequence). CDR3 in DNA: TGTGCCAGTAGTATGCCTGGCCGTAGCGGGGCCCGCTCCTACAATGAGCAGTTCTTC. Protein: CASSMPGRSGARSYNEQFF.

The V gene is TRBV29-1, the J gene TRBJ1-1; 8 bases agree with TRBD1. The CDR3 spans 13 residues. J was trimmed by 4 bases and V by 5 bases; bases with no gene match: 6. Looked up from germline, CDR1 is SQVTM and CDR2 is ANQGSEA. CDR3 sequence reads: CSVFRGQATEAFF. In nucleotides, the CDR3 is TGCAGCGTTTTCAGGGGGCAGGCCACTGAAGCTTTCTTT.

This rearrangement joins TRBV14 to TRBJ1-4; TRBD1 matches at 9 bases. J gave up 7 bases and V 3 bases, and 6 bases lay outside the gene matches. CDR1 and CDR2 from the germline V gene are SGHDN and FVKESK. This CDR3 has 15 residues. CDR3 sequence: CASSQTTGGREKLFF. The CDR3 nucleotides read TGTGCCAGCAGCCAGACGACAGGGGGACGTGAAAAACTGTTTTTT.

This chain connects TRBV30 to TRBJ2-5, with a tentative D call TRBD1 (5 bases). The CDR3 contains 14 residues. Trimming left V 0 bases short and J 4 bases short, with 12 bases between. Germline CDR1 is GTSNPN and CDR2 is SVGIG (reference sequence). CDR3 nucleotide sequence: TGTGCCTGGAGTGTATTAGCCAGGGTAGAGACCCAGTACTTC. Translation gives CAWSVLARVETQYF.

This chain connects TRBV4-2 to TRBJ2-7, with 14 bases that match TRBD2. The CDR3 covers 18 residues. Germline CDR1 and CDR2: LGHNA and YNFKEQ. V dropped 1 base and J dropped 1; count of bases not matched to a gene: 6. CDR3 sequence reads: CASSQGLAGGPSSYEQYF. The CDR3 coding sequence is TGTGCCAGCAGCCAAGGACTAGCGGGAGGGCCTTCTTCCTACGAGCAGTACTTC.

The chain links TRBV7-9 to TRBJ2-7; 7 nucleotides line up with TRBD2. The V segment lost 1 base and the J segment 2 bases; nucleotides outside the gene matches: 8. Germline lookup yields CDR1 SEHNR and CDR2 FQNEAQ (reference sequence). The CDR3 is 16 amino acids. The CDR3, as DNA: TGTGCCAGCAGCTTAGAGGTAGCGGGCCCAACCTACGAGCAGTACTTC. This codes for CASSLEVAGPTYEQYF. Drawing the rest from reference TRBV7-9 and TRBJ2-7, the complete variable domain is DTGVSQNPRHKITKRGQNVTFRCDPISEHNRLYWYRQTLGQGPEFLTYFQNEAQLEKSRLLSDRFSAERPKGSFSTLEIQRTEQGDSAMYLCASSLEVAGPTYEQYFGPGTRLTVT.

The chain is built from TRBV5-8 and TRBJ2-7; 8 bases line up with TRBD1. The CDR3 is 15 amino acids. V lost 0 bases to trimming and J lost 4 bases; unmatched junction nucleotides: 6. CDR1 SGHTS and CDR2 YDEGEE come from the germline V gene. CDR3 sequence reads: CASSLAGQGRYEQYF. CDR3 sequence (DNA): TGTGCCAGCAGCTTGGCTGGACAGGGCAGGTACGAGCAGTACTTC.

The CDR3 nucleotides are TGTGCCAGCTTTCCTAGCGGGATGGCTAACCCGCAGTTCTTC. It translates to CASFPSGMANPQFF. The chain uses TRBV2 and TRBJ2-1, with TRBD2 matching 9 bases. Germline assignment: CDR1 SNHLY and CDR2 FYNNEI. Trimming took 8 bases from V and 12 from J; bases not matched to a gene: 14. This CDR3 has 14 residues.